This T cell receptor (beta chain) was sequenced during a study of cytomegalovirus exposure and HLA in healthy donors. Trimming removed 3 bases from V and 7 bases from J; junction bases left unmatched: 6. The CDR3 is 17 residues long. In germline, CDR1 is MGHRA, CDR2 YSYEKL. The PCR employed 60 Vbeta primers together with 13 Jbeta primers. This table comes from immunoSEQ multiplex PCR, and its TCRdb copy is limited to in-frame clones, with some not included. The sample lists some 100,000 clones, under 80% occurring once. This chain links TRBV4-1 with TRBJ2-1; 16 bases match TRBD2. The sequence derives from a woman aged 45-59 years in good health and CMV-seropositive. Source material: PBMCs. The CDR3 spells CASSHGTSGGAINEQFF. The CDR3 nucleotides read TGCGCCAGCAGCCATGGGACTAGCGGGGGGGCGATAAATGAGCAGTTCTTC.